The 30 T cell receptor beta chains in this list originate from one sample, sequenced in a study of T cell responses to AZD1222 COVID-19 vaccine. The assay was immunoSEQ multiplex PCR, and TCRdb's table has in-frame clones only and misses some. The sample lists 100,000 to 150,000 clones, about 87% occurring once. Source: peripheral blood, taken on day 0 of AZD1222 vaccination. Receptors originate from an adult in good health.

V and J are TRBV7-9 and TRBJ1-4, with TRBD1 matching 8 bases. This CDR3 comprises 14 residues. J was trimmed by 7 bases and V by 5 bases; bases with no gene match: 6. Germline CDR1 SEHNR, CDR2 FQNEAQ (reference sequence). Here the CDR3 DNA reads TGTGCCAGCAGCCGGACAGGGTTCCTTGAAAAACTGTTTTTT. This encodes CASSRTGFLEKLFF.

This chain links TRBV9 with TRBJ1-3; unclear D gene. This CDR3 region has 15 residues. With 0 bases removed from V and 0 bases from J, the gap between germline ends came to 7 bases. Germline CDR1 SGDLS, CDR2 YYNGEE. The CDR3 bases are TGTGCCAGCAGCGTAGACGGCGGCTCTGGAAACACCATATATTTT. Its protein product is CASSVDGGSGNTIYF.

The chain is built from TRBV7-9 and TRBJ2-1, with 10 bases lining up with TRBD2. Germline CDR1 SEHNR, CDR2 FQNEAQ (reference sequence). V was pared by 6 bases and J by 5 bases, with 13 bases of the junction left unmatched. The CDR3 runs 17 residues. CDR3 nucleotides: TGTGCCAGCAGACCCAGAACTAGCGGGACTGGCGACAATGAGCAGTTCTTC. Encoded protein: CASRPRTSGTGDNEQFF.

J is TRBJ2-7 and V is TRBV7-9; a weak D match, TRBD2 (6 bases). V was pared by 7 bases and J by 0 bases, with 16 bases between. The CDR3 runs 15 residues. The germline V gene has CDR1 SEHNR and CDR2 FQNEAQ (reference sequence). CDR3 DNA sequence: TGTGCCAGCAAGGCCGGGGGAGGAAGCTCCTACGAGCAGTACTTC. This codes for CASKAGGGSSYEQYF.

CDR3 sequence: CASSYSRGTRNQPQHF. The CDR3 DNA sequence: TGTGCCAGCAGTTACTCGAGGGGAACCCGCAATCAGCCCCAGCATTTT. This chain joins TRBV6-2 or TRBV6-3 and TRBJ1-5; D is possibly TRBD1 (5 bases). The germline V gene has CDR1 MNHEY and CDR2 SVGEGT. Trimming left V 0 bases short and J 2 bases short, with 11 bases between. This CDR3 is built from 16 residues.

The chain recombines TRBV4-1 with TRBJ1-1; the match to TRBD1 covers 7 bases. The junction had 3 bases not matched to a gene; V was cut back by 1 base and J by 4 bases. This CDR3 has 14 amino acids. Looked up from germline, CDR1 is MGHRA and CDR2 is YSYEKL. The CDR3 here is CASSQGQGGTEAFF. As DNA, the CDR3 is TGCGCCAGCAGCCAAGGACAGGGCGGCACTGAAGCTTTCTTT.

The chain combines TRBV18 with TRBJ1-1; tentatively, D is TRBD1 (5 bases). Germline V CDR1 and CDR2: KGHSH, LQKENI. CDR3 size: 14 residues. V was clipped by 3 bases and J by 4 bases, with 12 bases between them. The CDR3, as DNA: TGTGCCAGCTCACCTAACACGGGGGGCACTGAAGCTTTCTTT. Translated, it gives CASSPNTGGTEAFF.

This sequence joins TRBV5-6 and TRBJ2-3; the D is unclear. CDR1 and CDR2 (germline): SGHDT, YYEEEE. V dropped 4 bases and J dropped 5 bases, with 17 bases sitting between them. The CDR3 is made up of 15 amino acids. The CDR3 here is CASSRTGQKRDTQYF. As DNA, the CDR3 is TGTGCCAGCAGCCGGACGGGCCAGAAGAGAGATACGCAGTATTTT.

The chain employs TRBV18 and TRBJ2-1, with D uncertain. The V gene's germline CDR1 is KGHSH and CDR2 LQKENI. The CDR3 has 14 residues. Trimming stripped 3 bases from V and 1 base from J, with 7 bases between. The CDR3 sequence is CASSPSRSYNEQFF. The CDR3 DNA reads TGTGCCAGCTCACCGAGCCGGTCCTACAATGAGCAGTTCTTC.

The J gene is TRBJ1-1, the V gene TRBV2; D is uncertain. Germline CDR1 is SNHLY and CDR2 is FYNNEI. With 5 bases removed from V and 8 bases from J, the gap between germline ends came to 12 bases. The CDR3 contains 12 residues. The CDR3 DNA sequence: TGTGCCAGCAGTTACACACCCAGCGAAGCTTTCTTT. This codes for CASSYTPSEAFF.

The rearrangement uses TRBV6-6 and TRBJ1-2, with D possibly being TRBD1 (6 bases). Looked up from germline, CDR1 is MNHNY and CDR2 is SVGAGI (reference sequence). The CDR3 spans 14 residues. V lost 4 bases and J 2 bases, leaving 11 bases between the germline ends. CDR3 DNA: TGTGCCAGCAGTTTCACGACAGGAAACTATGGCTACACCTTC. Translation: CASSFTTGNYGYTF.

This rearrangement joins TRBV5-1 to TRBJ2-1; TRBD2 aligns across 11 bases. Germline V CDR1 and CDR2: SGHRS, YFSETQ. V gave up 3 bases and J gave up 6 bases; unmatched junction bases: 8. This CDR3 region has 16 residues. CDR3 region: CASSSLLAGASNEQFF. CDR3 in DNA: TGCGCCAGCAGCTCCCTACTAGCGGGAGCCAGCAATGAGCAGTTCTTC. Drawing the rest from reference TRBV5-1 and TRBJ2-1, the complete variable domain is KAGVTQTPRYLIKTRGQQVTLSCSPISGHRSVSWYQQTPGQGLQFLFEYFSETQRNKGNFPGRFSGRQFSNSRSEMNVSTLELGDSALYLCASSSLLAGASNEQFFGPGTRLTVL.

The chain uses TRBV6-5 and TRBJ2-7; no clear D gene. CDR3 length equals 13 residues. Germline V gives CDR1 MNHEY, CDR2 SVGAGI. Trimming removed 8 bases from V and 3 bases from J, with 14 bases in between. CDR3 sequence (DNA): TGTGCCAGCCGCCCGACAAACGACTACGAGCAGTACTTC. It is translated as CASRPTNDYEQYF.

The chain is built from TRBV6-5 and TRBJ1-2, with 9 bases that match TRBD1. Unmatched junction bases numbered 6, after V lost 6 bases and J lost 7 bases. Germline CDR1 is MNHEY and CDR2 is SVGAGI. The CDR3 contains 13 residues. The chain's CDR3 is CASRPQGAGGYTF. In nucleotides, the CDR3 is TGTGCCAGCAGGCCACAGGGGGCTGGTGGCTACACCTTC.

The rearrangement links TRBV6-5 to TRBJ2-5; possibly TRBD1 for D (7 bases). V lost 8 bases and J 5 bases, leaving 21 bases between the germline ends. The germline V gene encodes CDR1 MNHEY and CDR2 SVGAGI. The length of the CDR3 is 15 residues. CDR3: CASRKGQGGGETQYF. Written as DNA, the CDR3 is TGTGCCAGCCGAAAAGGGCAGGGGGGAGGTGAGACCCAGTACTTC.

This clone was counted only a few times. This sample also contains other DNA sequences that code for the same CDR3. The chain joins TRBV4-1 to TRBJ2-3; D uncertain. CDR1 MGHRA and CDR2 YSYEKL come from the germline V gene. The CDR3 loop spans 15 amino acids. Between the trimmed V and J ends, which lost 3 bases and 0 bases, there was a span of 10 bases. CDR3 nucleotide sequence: TGCGCCAGCAGCCAGGAGACCTCTAGCACAGATACGCAGTATTTT. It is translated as CASSQETSSTDTQYF.

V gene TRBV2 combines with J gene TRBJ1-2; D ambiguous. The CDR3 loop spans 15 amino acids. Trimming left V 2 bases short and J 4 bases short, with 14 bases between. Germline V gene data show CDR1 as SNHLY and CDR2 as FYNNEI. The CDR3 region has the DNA TGTGCCAGCAGTGAACGACAAGGTCCCACCTATGGCTACACCTTC. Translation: CASSERQGPTYGYTF.

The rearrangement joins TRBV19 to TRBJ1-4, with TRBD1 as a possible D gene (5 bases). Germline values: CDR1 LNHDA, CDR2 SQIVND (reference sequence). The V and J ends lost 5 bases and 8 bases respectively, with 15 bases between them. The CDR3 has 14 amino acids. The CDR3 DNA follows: TGTGCCAGTAGTCTCGGTGGGGCGGGGGAAAAACTGTTTTTT. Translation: CASSLGGAGEKLFF.

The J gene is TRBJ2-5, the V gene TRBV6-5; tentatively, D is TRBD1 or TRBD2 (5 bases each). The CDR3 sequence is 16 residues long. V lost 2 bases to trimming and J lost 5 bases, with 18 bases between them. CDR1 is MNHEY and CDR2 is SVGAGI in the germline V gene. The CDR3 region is CASSYPGSGPGETQYF. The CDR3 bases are TGTGCCAGCAGTTACCCAGGGAGCGGACCGGGGGAGACCCAGTACTTC.

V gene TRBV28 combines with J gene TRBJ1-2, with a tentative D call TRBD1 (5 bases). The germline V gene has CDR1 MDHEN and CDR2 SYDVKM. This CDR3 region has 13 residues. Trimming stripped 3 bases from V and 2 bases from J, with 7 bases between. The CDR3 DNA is TGTGCCAGCAGTTTCTCAGGGAACTATGGCTACACCTTC. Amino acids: CASSFSGNYGYTF.

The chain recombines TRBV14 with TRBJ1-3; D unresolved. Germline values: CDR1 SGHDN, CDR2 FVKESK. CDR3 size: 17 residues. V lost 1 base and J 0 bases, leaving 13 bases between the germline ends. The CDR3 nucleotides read TGTGCCAGCAGCCAAGTGGGCTCCATAGACTCTGGAAACACCATATATTTT. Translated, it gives CASSQVGSIDSGNTIYF.

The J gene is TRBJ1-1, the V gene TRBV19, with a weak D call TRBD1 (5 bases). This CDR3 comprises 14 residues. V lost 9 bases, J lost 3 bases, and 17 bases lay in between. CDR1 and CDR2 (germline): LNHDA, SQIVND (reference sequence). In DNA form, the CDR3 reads TGTGCCAGCCGAAGTCTGGCCAGGGACACTGAAGCTTTCTTT. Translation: CASRSLARDTEAFF.

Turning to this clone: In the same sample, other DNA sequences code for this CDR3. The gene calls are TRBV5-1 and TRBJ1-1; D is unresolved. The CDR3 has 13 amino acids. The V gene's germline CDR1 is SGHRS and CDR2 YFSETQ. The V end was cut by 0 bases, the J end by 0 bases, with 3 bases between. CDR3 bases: TGCGCCAGCAGCTTGGAAGTGAACACTGAAGCTTTCTTT. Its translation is CASSLEVNTEAFF.

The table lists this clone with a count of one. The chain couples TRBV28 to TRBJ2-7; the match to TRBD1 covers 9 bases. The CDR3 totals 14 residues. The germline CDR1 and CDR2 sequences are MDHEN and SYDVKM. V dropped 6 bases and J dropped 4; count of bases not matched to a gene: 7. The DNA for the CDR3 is TGTGCCAGCAGACGACCGGGACAGGGTTACGAGCAGTACTTC. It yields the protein CASRRPGQGYEQYF.

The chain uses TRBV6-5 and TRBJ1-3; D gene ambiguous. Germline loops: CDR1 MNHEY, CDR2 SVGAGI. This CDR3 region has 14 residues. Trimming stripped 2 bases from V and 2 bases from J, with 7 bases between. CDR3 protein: CASSYTPAGNTIYF. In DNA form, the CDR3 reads TGTGCCAGCAGTTACACGCCCGCTGGAAACACCATATATTTT.

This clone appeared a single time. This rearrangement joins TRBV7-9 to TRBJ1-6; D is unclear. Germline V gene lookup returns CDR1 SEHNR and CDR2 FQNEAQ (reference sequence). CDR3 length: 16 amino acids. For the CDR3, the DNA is TGTGCTATAGAGTTGGGGTCTGGGTCCTATAATTCACCCCTCCACTTT. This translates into CAIELGSGSYNSPLHF.

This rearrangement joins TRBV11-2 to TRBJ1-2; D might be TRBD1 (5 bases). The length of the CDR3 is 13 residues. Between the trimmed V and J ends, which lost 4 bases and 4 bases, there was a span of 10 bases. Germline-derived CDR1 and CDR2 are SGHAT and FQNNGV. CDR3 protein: CASSSQGPYGYTF. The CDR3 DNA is TGTGCCAGCAGCTCCCAGGGACCCTATGGCTACACCTTC.

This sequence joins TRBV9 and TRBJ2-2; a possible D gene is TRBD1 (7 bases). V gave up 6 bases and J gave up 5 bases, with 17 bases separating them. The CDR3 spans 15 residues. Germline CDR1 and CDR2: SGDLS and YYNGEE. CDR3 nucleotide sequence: TGTGCCAGCAACCCGTCAGGGGGGCGAACCGGGGAGCTGTTTTTT. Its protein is CASNPSGGRTGELFF.

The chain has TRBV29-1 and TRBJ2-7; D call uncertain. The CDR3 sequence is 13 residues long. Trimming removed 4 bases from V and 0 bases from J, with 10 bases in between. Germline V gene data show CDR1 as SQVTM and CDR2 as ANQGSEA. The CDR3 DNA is TGCAGCGTTGTCGAGAGTAGCTCCTACGAGCAGTACTTC. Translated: CSVVESSSYEQYF.

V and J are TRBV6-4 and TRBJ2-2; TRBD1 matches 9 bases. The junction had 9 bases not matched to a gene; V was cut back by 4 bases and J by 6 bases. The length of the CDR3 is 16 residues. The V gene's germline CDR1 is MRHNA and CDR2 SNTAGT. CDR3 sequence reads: CASSVQGARDAGELFF. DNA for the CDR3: TGTGCCAGCAGTGTACAGGGGGCAAGAGACGCCGGGGAGCTGTTTTTT.